This is a list of T cell receptor beta chains from one sample in a study of beta chain features in type 1 diabetes. TCRdb's table, derived via immunoSEQ multiplex PCR, lists solely in-frame clones and lacks some. The table records approximately 260,000 clones, roughly 20% of them present only once. The sample taken for sequencing was naive CD4+ T cells from blood. The source of these receptors is a woman in her forties with type 1 diabetes. Both conserved end residues are part of each CDR3. Each record gives: clone size, J gene, D gene, V gene, CDR3 DNA, CDR3 protein. D genes are given only for firm matches. Some rows have no size entry. The others give once, few or many, or a class for an expanded clone.

>-|TRBJ2-7|TRBD1|TRBV28
TGTGCCAGCAGACCCCTAGGGACAGGGACTTACGAGCAGTACTTC
CASRPLGTGTYEQYF
>few|TRBJ1-6|-|TRBV7-9
TGTGCCAGCAAAGAGGGTAATTCACCCCTCCACTTT
CASKEGNSPLHF
>few|TRBJ1-2|TRBD1|TRBV18
TGTGCCAGCTCATCGGGACAGGGGACTTATGGCTACACCTTC
CASSSGQGTYGYTF
>once|TRBJ1-3|-|TRBV9
TGTGCCAGCAGCGCACGTCCTACTGGAAACACCATATATTTT
CASSARPTGNTIYF
>few|TRBJ2-1|-|TRBV29-1
TGCAGCGTTGGGCAGGGTTACAATGAGCAGTTCTTC
CSVGQGYNEQFF
>few|TRBJ2-3|-|TRBV11-2
TGTGCCAGCGCCGGGGGTAACACAGATACGCAGTATTTT
CASAGGNTDTQYF
>-|TRBJ2-1|TRBD2|TRBV9
TGTGCCAGCAGCTCCCGGACTAGCGGAAACTACAATGAGCAGTTCTTC
CASSSRTSGNYNEQFF
>few|TRBJ1-1|TRBD1|TRBV7-9
TGTGCCAGCAGCTTCCAGGGGGCTGTCACTGAAGCTTTCTTT
CASSFQGAVTEAFF
>-|TRBJ2-1|TRBD2|TRBV28
TGTGCCAGCAGTCCTCCTGGCGGGGGTTCCTACAATGAGCAGTTCTTC
CASSPPGGGSYNEQFF
>few|TRBJ2-5|-|TRBV7-2
TGTGCCAGCAGCTTAGGGGGGCGGGAGACCCAGTACTTC
CASSLGGRETQYF
>-|TRBJ1-5|TRBD1|TRBV28
TGTGCCAGCAGTACAGACAGGGGGGCATACAATCAGCCCCAGCATTTT
CASSTDRGAYNQPQHF
>-|TRBJ2-1|TRBD1|TRBV11-2
TGTGCCAGCAGCCCCCGGGACAGAATAAACAATGAGCAGTTCTTC
CASSPRDRINNEQFF
>-|TRBJ1-2|-|TRBV5-4
TGTGCCAGCAGCCGCACTTTGGCGGGGGCGGATGGCTACACCTTC
CASSRTLAGADGYTF
>-|TRBJ2-1|TRBD1|TRBV28
TGTGCCAGCAGTCCCCTCCGACAGGGCGACAATGAGCAGTTCTTC
CASSPLRQGDNEQFF
>few|TRBJ1-2|-|TRBV29-1
TGCAGCGTTGAGACGGGCTATGGCTACACCTTC
CSVETGYGYTF
>few|TRBJ1-1|-|TRBV4-3
TGCGCCAGCAGCCTCCCGGGCAGGGACACTGAAGCTTTCTTT
CASSLPGRDTEAFF
>-|TRBJ1-2|-|TRBV5-1
TGCGCCAGCAGCTTGGCCAGGGATGGCTACACCTTC
CASSLARDGYTF
>-|TRBJ2-7|-|TRBV15
TGTGCCACCAGCAGAGATGTTGGCCGAAAGCAGTACTTC
CATSRDVGRKQYF
>few|TRBJ1-6|-|TRBV7-6
TGTGCCAGCAGCTCCTCCGGGGATTCACCCCTCCACTTT
CASSSSGDSPLHF
>-|TRBJ2-3|TRBD2|TRBV9
TGTGCCAGCAGCGTCTTAGCGGGTTACACAGATACGCAGTATTTT
CASSVLAGYTDTQYF
>few|TRBJ2-1|-|TRBV29-1
TGCAGCGTCACAGTGATCAATGAGCAGTTCTTC
CSVTVINEQFF
>few|TRBJ1-3|-|TRBV5-6
TGTGCCAGCAGCTTGGCGGGTTCTGGAAACACCATATATTTT
CASSLAGSGNTIYF
>-|TRBJ2-7|-|TRBV4-3
TGCGCCAGCAGCCCTCGCGGGAACAGCATCTACGAGCAGTACTTC
CASSPRGNSIYEQYF
>few|TRBJ1-2|-|TRBV15
TGTGCCACCAGCAGAGGAGGCGAACTCGATGCGCGAGGCTACACCTTC
CATSRGGELDARGYTF
>-|TRBJ2-2|TRBD2|TRBV28
TGTGCCAGCAAGAAAGCGGGAGTAGGGACCGGGGAGCTGTTTTTT
CASKKAGVGTGELFF
>-|TRBJ2-1|TRBD1|TRBV6-6
TGTGCCAGCAACCGACAGGGGTGGAGGAATGAGCAGTTCTTC
CASNRQGWRNEQFF
>few|TRBJ1-1|-|TRBV29-1
TGCAGCGTTTGGGGAGGCACTGAAGCTTTCTTT
CSVWGGTEAFF
>-|TRBJ1-1|-|TRBV6-5
TGTGCCAGCAGTTACTCGGCTTACACTGAAGCTTTCTTT
CASSYSAYTEAFF
>-|TRBJ2-1|TRBD2|TRBV7-9
TGTGCCAGCAGCTTAATGGCGGGGGGGTTCTACAATGAGCAGTTCTTC
CASSLMAGGFYNEQFF
>-|TRBJ1-5|-|TRBV19
TGTGCCAGTAGTCCGGGAGCGGGAAATCAGCCCCAGCATTTT
CASSPGAGNQPQHF
>few|TRBJ2-7|-|TRBV4-3
TGCGCCAGTGCAGCTGACTCCTCCTACGAGCAGTACTTC
CASAADSSYEQYF
>few|TRBJ2-5|-|TRBV28
TGTGCCTGCTCATCCCCAGTGGAGACCCAGTACTTC
CACSSPVETQYF
>-|TRBJ1-5|-|TRBV7-9
TGTGCCAGCAGCTCTTCCGGGACAAATAATCAGCCCCAGCATTTT
CASSSSGTNNQPQHF
>few|TRBJ2-7|TRBD1|TRBV7-2
TGTGCCAGCAGCTCAGGGACAGGTTATTACGAGCAGTACTTC
CASSSGTGYYEQYF
>-|TRBJ1-5|TRBD1|TRBV5-6
TGTGCCAGCAGCTTGAGACAGGGGGGCAAGTATCAGCCCCAGCATTTT
CASSLRQGGKYQPQHF
>-|TRBJ1-1|TRBD1|TRBV5-4
TGTGCCAGCAGCTTGGTGGGACAGGGAGGACATGAAGCTTTCTTT
CASSLVGQGGHEAFF